Shown below are 18 T cell receptor beta chains from a single sample sequenced in a study of response to subunit inactivated influenza vaccine. Each CDR3 protein gets one entry after TCRdb re-called the RT-PCR reads with MiXCR. Of a few hundred thousand distinct CDR3 sequences detected, 11% to 15% appear once; the ten largest clones hold approximately 10%. This sample comprised PBMCs from blood, obtained roughly 12 days after vaccination. The receptors originated from a man aged 50 to 60 who received an inactivated influenza vaccine.

The gene calls are TRBV10-3 and TRBJ1-2, with D tentatively TRBD1 (5 bases). The length of the CDR3 is 15 residues. V lost 3 bases and J lost 4, with 15 bases in between. Germline CDR1 and CDR2: ENHRY and SYGVKD. The CDR3 region is CAISDSAGRSYGYTF. CDR3 coding DNA: TGTGCCATCAGTGATTCCGCAGGGAGGAGCTATGGCTACACCTTC.

Ten or more counts support this clonotype. The chain combines TRBV5-1 with TRBJ2-2, with TRBD2 identical over 9 bases. Germline V CDR1 and CDR2: SGHRS, YFSETQ. The V segment lost 4 bases and the J segment 2 bases; nucleotides outside the gene matches: 3. The CDR3 is 15 residues long. CDR3 protein: CASSAGTSNTGELFF. The CDR3 nucleotides are TGCGCCAGCAGCGCCGGGACTAGCAACACCGGGGAGCTGTTTTTT.

This clonotype was counted many times. The chain links TRBV12-3 or TRBV12-4 to TRBJ2-2; D not resolved. Between the trimmed V and J ends, which lost 4 bases and 6 bases, there was a span of 18 bases. The CDR3 length is 16 residues. The chain's CDR3 is CASSSLAAVGSGELFF. DNA of the CDR3: TGTGCCAGCAGTTCCTTGGCGGCAGTAGGTTCCGGGGAGCTGTTTTTT.

This clonotype has more than one count but fewer than ten. V gene TRBV10-3 combines with J gene TRBJ2-7, with 9 bases that match TRBD2. The CDR3 consists of 13 residues. Germline-derived CDR1 and CDR2 are ENHRY and SYGVKD. Losses at the gene ends were 10 bases for V and 5 bases for J; bases not matched to a gene: 9. The CDR3 region is CATLAGAFNEQYF. The CDR3 DNA follows: TGTGCCACCTTAGCGGGAGCTTTCAACGAGCAGTACTTC.

This clonotype was detected a few times. V usage is TRBV30 and J usage is TRBJ2-2; D gene ambiguous. Germline V CDR1 and CDR2: GTSNPN, SVGIG (reference sequence). The CDR3 loop spans 13 amino acids. Trimming took off 6 bases at V and 0 bases at J, with 8 bases between the two ends. In nucleotides, the CDR3 is TGTGCCTGCCAATCCGCGAACACCGGGGAGCTGTTTTTT. Amino acids: CACQSANTGELFF.

The V and J genes are TRBV20-1 and TRBJ2-5; TRBD2 matches at 9 bases. With V trimmed by 0 bases and J by 2 bases, 7 bases remained unmatched. CDR3 length equals 16 residues. The germline V gene encodes CDR1 DFQATT and CDR2 SNEGSKA (reference sequence). The CDR3 DNA is TGCAGTGCTAGAGAATTCGCTAGCGGGGCACAAGAGACCCAGTACTTC. Translated, it gives CSAREFASGAQETQYF.

The chain is built from TRBV9 and TRBJ2-3, with D unclear. Trimming cost V 0 bases and J 2 bases, with 10 bases left between them. The CDR3 sequence is 15 residues long. Germline V gives CDR1 SGDLS, CDR2 YYNGEE. CDR3 DNA sequence: TGTGCCAGCAGCGTAGGGGCGATAAACACAGATACGCAGTATTTT. This encodes CASSVGAINTDTQYF.

The chain employs TRBV6-5 and TRBJ2-5; 11 nucleotides line up with TRBD2. Germline-derived CDR1 and CDR2 are MNHEY and SVGAGI. The junction had 12 bases not matched to a gene; V was cut back by 1 base and J by 5 bases. The CDR3 totals 18 residues. The DNA for the CDR3 is TGTGCCAGCAGTTACTTTATAGCGGGAGGGCCGGGCTTGGAGACCCAGTACTTC. This translates into CASSYFIAGGPGLETQYF.

V usage is TRBV20-1 and J usage is TRBJ2-3; 10 bases match TRBD2. V trimming: 0 bases; J trimming: 4 bases; junction bases outside the gene matches: 4. Germline values: CDR1 DFQATT, CDR2 SNEGSKA (reference sequence). The CDR3 is made up of 15 amino acids. This CDR3 reads CSARESSGSADTQYF. CDR3 coding DNA: TGCAGTGCTAGAGAGTCTAGCGGGAGTGCAGATACGCAGTATTTT.

The rearrangement uses TRBV11-1 and TRBJ2-7; D is possibly TRBD1 (6 bases). V lost 4 bases and J lost 3, with 25 bases in between. This CDR3 has 18 residues. Per the germline V gene, CDR1 is SGHAT and CDR2 is FQDESV (reference sequence). The CDR3 DNA sequence: TGTGCCAGCAGCTCCCTCGGTAGTCCCAGGGGCGATCGCTACGAGCAGTACTTC. Translation gives CASSSLGSPRGDRYEQYF.

The CDR3 region has the DNA TGTGCCAGCAGCGTAGGTGGTAGCGGGAGCAATGAGCAGTTCTTC. Translating it yields CASSVGGSGSNEQFF. The rearrangement uses TRBV9 and TRBJ2-1; the match to TRBD2 covers 9 bases. The CDR3 covers 15 residues. Germline V lookup: CDR1 SGDLS, CDR2 YYNGEE. V dropped 0 bases and J dropped 6; count of bases not matched to a gene: 4.

The V gene is TRBV13, the J gene TRBJ1-4; 9 bases map to TRBD1. Germline CDR1 PRHDT, CDR2 FYEKMQ (reference sequence). With V trimmed by 5 bases and J by 2 bases, 3 bases remained unmatched. CDR3 length: 15 amino acids. CDR3 coding DNA: TGTGCCAGCAGCACACAGGGGGCGACTAATGAAAAACTGTTTTTT. It codes for CASSTQGATNEKLFF.

The rearrangement joins TRBV5-5 to TRBJ2-3; D uncertain. The CDR3 has 15 residues. Trimming cost V 1 base and J 3 bases, with 12 bases left between them. The germline V gene encodes CDR1 SGHKS and CDR2 YYEKEE (reference sequence). CDR3 sequence: CASSLLGKRTDTQYF. DNA of the CDR3: TGTGCCAGCAGCTTGTTGGGAAAAAGAACAGATACGCAGTATTTT.

This chain links TRBV3-1 with TRBJ2-5; 13 bases are shared with TRBD2. CDR1 and CDR2 (germline): LGHDT, YNNKEL (reference sequence). The junction had 8 bases not matched to a gene; V was cut back by 2 bases and J by 5 bases. The CDR3 consists of 17 residues. As DNA, the CDR3 is TGTGCCAGCAGCCAACTCCTAGGACTAGCGGGGGTGGAGACCCAGTACTTC. Protein: CASSQLLGLAGVETQYF.

This chain uses TRBV29-1 with TRBJ2-1; D is unclear. Germline V gene data show CDR1 as SQVTM and CDR2 as ANQGSEA. Trimming pared 4 bases from V and 12 bases from J, leaving 13 bases between. The CDR3 extends over 11 amino acids. CDR3 nucleotides: TGCAGCGTTGTGCGAGAGGTCGGGCAGTTCTTC. Its protein is CSVVREVGQFF.

This clonotype was counted only a few times. The rearrangement uses TRBV5-1 and TRBJ1-2; weak D call: TRBD1 (5 bases). Germline loops: CDR1 SGHRS, CDR2 YFSETQ. The germline V and J ends were trimmed by 5 bases and 4 bases, with 15 bases remaining between them. The length of the CDR3 is 14 residues. CDR3 loop: CASRLIQGSYGYTF. The CDR3 bases are TGCGCCAGCAGATTGATTCAGGGTAGCTATGGCTACACCTTC.

This clonotype was found many times. The CDR3 DNA reads as TGTGCCAGCAGCTTGGGGGGTGTGTGGCTAGCGGGGACCAATGAGCAGTTCTTC. Translated: CASSLGGVWLAGTNEQFF. V gene TRBV11-1 combines with J gene TRBJ2-1; TRBD2 matches 9 bases. With V trimmed by 3 bases and J by 6 bases, 15 bases remained unmatched. The length of the CDR3 is 18 residues. Germline V lookup: CDR1 SGHAT, CDR2 FQDESV (reference sequence).

The table lists this clonotype with a few counts. The chain combines TRBV19 with TRBJ2-1, with no clear D. CDR3 size: 16 residues. V was trimmed by 5 bases and J by 10 bases, leaving 24 bases between them. Germline loops: CDR1 LNHDA, CDR2 SQIVND (reference sequence). CDR3: CASSERLELIGVEQFF. In nucleotides, the CDR3 is TGTGCCAGTAGTGAACGACTGGAGCTCATTGGGGTGGAGCAGTTCTTC.